This record looks at one TCR beta chain sequence and its context. The antigen is undetermined. This entry comes from a study of T-cell reconstitution after alpha-beta-depleted transplantation in children. Study-level results: By one year post-transplant, T-cell counts and diversity largely arose from T cells that were newly produced. Where some patients showed high TCRbeta diversity at day 60, it came from recipient T cells and thymic progenitors that had survived. Expanded graft clones numbering several hundred reportedly gave rise to alpha-beta T cells about two months after transplant.

Using unique molecular identifiers, the investigators prepared the TCRbeta library. TCRdb re-called the PCR reads through MiXCR, storing one row per CDR3 protein. This table has around 450,000 distinct CDR3 sequences, 43% appearing once. CDR3 length equals 18 residues. With V trimmed by 8 bases and J by 2 bases, 15 bases remained unmatched. Germline loops: CDR1 MDHEN, CDR2 SYDVKM. This TCR was recovered from a girl aged 2-9 years with aplastic anemia, due to receive a stem cell transplant. The source material was PBMCs, sampled before TCRalphabeta/CD19-depleted stem cell transplant. The chain joins TRBV28 to TRBJ2-2; 9 bases are a match to TRBD1. In DNA, the CDR3 is TGTGCCAGCGCCCCCGGGACAGGGAGGGGATCAAACACCGGGGAGCTGTTTTTT. As protein: CASAPGTGRGSNTGELFF.